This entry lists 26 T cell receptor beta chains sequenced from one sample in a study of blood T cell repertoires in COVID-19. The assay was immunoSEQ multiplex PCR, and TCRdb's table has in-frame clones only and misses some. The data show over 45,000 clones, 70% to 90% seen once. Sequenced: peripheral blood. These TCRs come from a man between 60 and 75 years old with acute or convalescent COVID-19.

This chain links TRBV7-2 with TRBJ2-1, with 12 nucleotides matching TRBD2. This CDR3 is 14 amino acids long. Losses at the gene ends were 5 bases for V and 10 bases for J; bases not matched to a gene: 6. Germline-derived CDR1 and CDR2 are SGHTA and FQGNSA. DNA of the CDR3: TGTGCCAGCAGCCTGACTAGCGGGGGCGCCGAGCAGTTCTTC. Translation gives CASSLTSGGAEQFF. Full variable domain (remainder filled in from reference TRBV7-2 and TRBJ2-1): GAGVSQSPSNKVTEKGKDVELRCDPISGHTALYWYRQSLGQGLEFLIYFQGNSAPDKSGLPSDRFSAERTGGSVSTLTIQRTQQEDSAVYLCASSLTSGGAEQFFGPGTRLTVL.

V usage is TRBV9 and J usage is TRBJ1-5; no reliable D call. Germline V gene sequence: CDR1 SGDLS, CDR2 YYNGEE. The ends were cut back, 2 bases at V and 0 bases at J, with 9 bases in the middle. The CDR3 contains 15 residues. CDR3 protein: CASSVSGFSNQPQHF. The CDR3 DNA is TGTGCCAGCAGCGTGTCAGGCTTTAGCAATCAGCCCCAGCATTTT.

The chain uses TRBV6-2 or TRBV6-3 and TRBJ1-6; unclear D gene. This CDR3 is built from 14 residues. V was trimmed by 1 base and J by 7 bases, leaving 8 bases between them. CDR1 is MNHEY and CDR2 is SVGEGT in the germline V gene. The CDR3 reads CASSYFSGNSPLHF. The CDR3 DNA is TGTGCCAGCAGTTACTTCTCCGGGAATTCACCCCTCCACTTT.

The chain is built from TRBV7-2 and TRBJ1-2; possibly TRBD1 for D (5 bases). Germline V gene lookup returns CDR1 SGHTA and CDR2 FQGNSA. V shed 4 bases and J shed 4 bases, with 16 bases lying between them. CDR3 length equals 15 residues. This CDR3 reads CASSWGTIPSYGYTF. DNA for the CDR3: TGTGCCAGCAGCTGGGGGACTATCCCCAGCTATGGCTACACCTTC.

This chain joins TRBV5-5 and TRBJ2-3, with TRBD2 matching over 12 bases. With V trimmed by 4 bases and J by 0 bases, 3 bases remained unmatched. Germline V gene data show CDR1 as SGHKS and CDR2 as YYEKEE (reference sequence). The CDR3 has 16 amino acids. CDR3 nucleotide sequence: TGTGCCAGCAGCCTAGGGACTAGCGGGAGCACAGATACGCAGTATTTT. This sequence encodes CASSLGTSGSTDTQYF.

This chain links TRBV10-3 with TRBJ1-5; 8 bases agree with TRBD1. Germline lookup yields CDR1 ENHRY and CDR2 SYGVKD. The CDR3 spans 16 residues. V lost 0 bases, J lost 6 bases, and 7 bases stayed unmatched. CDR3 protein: CAISESAGQGAQPQHF. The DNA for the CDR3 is TGTGCCATCAGTGAGTCCGCCGGACAGGGAGCTCAGCCCCAGCATTTT.

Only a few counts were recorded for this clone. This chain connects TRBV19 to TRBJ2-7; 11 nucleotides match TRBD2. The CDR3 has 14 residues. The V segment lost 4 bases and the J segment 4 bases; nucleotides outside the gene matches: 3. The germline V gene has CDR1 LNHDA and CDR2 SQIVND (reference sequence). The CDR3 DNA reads TGTGCCAGTAGTACCACTAGCGGGGGTTACGAGCAGTACTTC. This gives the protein CASSTTSGGYEQYF.

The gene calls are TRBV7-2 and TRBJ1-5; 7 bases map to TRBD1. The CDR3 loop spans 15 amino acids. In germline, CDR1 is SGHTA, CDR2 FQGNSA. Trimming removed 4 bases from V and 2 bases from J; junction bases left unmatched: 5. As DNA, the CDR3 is TGTGCCAGCAGCTCCCGACAGGGCGGCAATCAGCCCCAGCATTTT. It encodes CASSSRQGGNQPQHF.

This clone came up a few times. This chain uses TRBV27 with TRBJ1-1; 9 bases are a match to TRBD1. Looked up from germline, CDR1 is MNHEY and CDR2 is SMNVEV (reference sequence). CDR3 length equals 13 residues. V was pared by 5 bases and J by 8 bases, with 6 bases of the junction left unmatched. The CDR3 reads CASSPRTGEEAFF. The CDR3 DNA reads TGTGCCAGCAGTCCCAGGACAGGGGAGGAAGCTTTCTTT.

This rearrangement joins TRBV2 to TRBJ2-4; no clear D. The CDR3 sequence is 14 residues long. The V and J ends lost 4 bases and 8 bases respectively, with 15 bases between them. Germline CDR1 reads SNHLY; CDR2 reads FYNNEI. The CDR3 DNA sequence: TGTGCCAGCAGTGTGGTGGGCACTCCGGACATTCAGTACTTC. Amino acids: CASSVVGTPDIQYF.

The chain's CDR3 is CATRGAGRQETQYF. CDR3 coding DNA: TGTGCCACCAGAGGAGCGGGGCGCCAAGAGACCCAGTACTTC. This rearrangement joins TRBV15 to TRBJ2-5; 7 positions match TRBD2. The CDR3 runs 14 residues. V was pared by 6 bases and J by 1 base, with 5 bases of the junction left unmatched. From germline, CDR1 is LNHNV and CDR2 YYDKDF (reference sequence).

The CDR3 loop reads CASSSGTSGTDTQYF. The CDR3 coding sequence is TGTGCCAGCAGTTCCGGGACTAGCGGCACAGATACGCAGTATTTT. The chain is built from TRBV6-5 and TRBJ2-3, with 10 bases that match TRBD2. There are 15 residues in the CDR3. The germline V gene encodes CDR1 MNHEY and CDR2 SVGAGI. Trimming took 4 bases from V and 1 from J; bases not matched to a gene: 2.

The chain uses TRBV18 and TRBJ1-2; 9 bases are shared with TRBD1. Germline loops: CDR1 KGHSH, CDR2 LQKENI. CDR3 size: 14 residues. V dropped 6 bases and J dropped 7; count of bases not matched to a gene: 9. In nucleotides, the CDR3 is TGTGCCAGCTCCCTGGATGGGACAGGGTTTGGCTACACCTTC. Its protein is CASSLDGTGFGYTF.

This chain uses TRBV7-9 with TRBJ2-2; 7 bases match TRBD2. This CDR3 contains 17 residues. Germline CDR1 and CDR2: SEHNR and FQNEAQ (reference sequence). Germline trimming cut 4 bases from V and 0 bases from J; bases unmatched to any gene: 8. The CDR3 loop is CASSSGGRTPNTGELFF. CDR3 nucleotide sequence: TGTGCCAGCAGCTCGGGAGGACGGACCCCGAACACCGGGGAGCTGTTTTTT. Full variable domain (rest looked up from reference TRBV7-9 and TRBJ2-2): DTGVSQNPRHKITKRGQNVTFRCDPISEHNRLYWYRQTLGQGPEFLTYFQNEAQLEKSRLLSDRFSAERPKGSFSTLEIQRTEQGDSAMYLCASSSGGRTPNTGELFFGEGSRLTVL.

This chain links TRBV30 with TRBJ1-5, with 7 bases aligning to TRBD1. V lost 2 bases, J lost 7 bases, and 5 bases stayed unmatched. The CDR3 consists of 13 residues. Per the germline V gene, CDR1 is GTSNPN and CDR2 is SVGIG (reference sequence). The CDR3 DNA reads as TGTGCCTGGAGTCAAGACAGGGACCAGCCCCAGCATTTT. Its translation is CAWSQDRDQPQHF.

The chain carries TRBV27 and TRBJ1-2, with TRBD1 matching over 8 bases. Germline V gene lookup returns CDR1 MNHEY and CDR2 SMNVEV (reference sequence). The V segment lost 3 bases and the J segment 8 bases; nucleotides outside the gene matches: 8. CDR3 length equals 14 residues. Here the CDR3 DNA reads TGTGCCAGCAGTTTCGGTCGACAGGGGACGGGCTACACCTTC. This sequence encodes CASSFGRQGTGYTF.

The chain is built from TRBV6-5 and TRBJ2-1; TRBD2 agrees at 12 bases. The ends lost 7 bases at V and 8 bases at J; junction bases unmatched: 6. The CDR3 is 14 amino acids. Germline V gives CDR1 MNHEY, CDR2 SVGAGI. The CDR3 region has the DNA TGTGCCAGCAAGCTAGCGGGGGGGCCCCATGAGCAGTTCTTC. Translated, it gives CASKLAGGPHEQFF.

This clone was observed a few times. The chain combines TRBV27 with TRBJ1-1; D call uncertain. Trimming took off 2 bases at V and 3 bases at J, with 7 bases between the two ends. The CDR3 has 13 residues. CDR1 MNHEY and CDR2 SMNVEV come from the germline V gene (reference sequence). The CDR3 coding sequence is TGTGCCAGCAGTTTAGGCCCCGACACTGAAGCTTTCTTT. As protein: CASSLGPDTEAFF.

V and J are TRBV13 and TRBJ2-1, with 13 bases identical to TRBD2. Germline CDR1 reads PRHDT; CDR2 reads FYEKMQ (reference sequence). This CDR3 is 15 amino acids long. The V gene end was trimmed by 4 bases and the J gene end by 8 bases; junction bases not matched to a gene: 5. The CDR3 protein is CASSWGTSGVYEQFF. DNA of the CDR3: TGTGCCAGCAGCTGGGGGACTAGCGGGGTATATGAGCAGTTCTTC.

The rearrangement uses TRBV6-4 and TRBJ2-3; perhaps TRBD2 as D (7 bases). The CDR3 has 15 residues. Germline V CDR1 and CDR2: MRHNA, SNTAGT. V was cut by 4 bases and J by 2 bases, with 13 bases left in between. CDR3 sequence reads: CASSAFGGATDTQYF. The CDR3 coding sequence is TGTGCCAGCAGTGCTTTTGGGGGGGCCACAGATACGCAGTATTTT.

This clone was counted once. CDR3 amino acids: CASSLTSRSGELFF. The CDR3 DNA reads as TGTGCCAGCAGCTTGACTAGCAGGTCCGGGGAGCTGTTTTTT. V and J are TRBV5-8 and TRBJ2-2; D is perhaps TRBD2 (6 bases). V was trimmed by 1 base and J by 6 bases, leaving 10 bases between them. Germline values: CDR1 SGHTS, CDR2 YDEGEE. The CDR3 contains 14 residues. Full variable domain (remainder filled in from reference TRBV5-8 and TRBJ2-2): EAGVTQSPTHLIKTRGQQATLRCSPISGHTSVYWYQQALGLGLQFLLWYDEGEERNRGNFPPRFSGRQFPNYSSELNVNALELEDSALYLCASSLTSRSGELFFGEGSRLTVL.

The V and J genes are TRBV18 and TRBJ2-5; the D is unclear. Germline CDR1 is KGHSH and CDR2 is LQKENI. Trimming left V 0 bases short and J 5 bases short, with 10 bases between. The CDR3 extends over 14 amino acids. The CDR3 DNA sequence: TGTGCCAGCTCACCACCGTCCGGCGGTGAGACCCAGTACTTC. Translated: CASSPPSGGETQYF.

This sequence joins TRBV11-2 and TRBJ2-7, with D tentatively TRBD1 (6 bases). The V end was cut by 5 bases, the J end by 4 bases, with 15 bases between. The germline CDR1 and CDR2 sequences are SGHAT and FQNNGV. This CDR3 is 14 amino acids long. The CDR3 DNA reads TGTGCCAGCAGCCGCTCGACAGGCGATTACGAGCAGTACTTC. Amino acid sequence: CASSRSTGDYEQYF.

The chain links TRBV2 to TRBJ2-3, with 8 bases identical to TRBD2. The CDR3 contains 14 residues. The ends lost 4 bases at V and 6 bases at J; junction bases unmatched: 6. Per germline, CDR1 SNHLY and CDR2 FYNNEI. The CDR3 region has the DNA TGTGCCAGCAGTGTCTGGCGGGGGGTTGATACGCAGTATTTT. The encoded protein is CASSVWRGVDTQYF.

The CDR3 reads CASQLGAGGHYEQFF. The CDR3 region has the DNA TGTGCCAGCCAGCTTGGGGCGGGGGGGCACTATGAGCAGTTCTTC. The rearrangement uses TRBV3-1 (or the pseudogene TRBV3-2) and TRBJ2-1; 9 bases are shared with TRBD2. V dropped 8 bases and J dropped 8; count of bases not matched to a gene: 13. The germline CDR1 and CDR2 sequences are LGHDT and YNNKEL (reference sequence). This CDR3 has 15 amino acids.

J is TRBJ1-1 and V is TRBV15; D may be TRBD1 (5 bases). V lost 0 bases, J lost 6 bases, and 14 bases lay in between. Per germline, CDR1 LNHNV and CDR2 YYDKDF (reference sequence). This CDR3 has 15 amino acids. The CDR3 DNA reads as TGTGCCACCAGCAGAGATCTCCAGGGTTTCGCTGAAGCTTTCTTT. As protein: CATSRDLQGFAEAFF.